This T cell receptor beta chain was recorded in a study of blood T cells in healthy people across ages. This clonotype was recorded a few times. Antigen specificity is unknown. Study findings and constraints: Leaving the PBMCs unsorted stopped any conclusive comparison of naive versus antigen-experienced cells.

For the second PCR, which ran for roughly 7 to 11 cycles, a sample-barcoded 5' primer and a J-beta primer mix were used. TCRdb re-analysed the 5' RACE reads in MiXCR, keeping a single row per CDR3 protein. The table records approximately 1.5 million distinct CDR3 sequences, roughly a third of them present only once. This clonotype was sampled from a woman aged 25 to 39 in good health. Specimen: blood.

The CDR3 DNA sequence: TGTGCCAGCAGTACGGGCCGGGTCTCCTACGAGCAGTACTTC. This gives the protein CASSTGRVSYEQYF. This chain joins TRBV6-2 or TRBV6-3 and TRBJ2-7, with D hard to call. Germline CDR1 reads MNHEY; CDR2 reads SVGEGT. V gave up 5 bases and J gave up 0 bases, with 11 bases separating them. This CDR3 is 14 amino acids long.